This T cell receptor (beta chain) comes out of a study of cytomegalovirus exposure and HLA in healthy donors. Points from the study as a whole: Because they were indistinguishable, some V segments, including TRBV6-2 and TRBV6-3, were excluded. Previous analysis showed most TCR beta V segments were productive about 87% or about 30% of the time. According to a later analysis, donors in an Asian-associated ancestry cluster reportedly had fewer N-insertions than the roughly 720-donor mean. Most TCR sequences showed up rarely, but some public TCRs showed up in many donors.

With regard to this clone: The antigen is not known.

Both 60 Vbeta primers and 13 Jbeta primers went into the PCR. Clones were read by immunoSEQ multiplex PCR, and TCRdb kept only the in-frame ones, dropping some. The table lists over 200,000 clones, more than 60% of them singletons. CDR3 size: 17 residues. With 1 base clipped from V and 2 bases from J, the junction kept 6 bases outside the gene matches. Germline V gene sequence: CDR1 SGHVS, CDR2 FQNEAQ. Input material: PBMCs. The genes are TRBV7-8 and TRBJ2-4, with 9 bases that match TRBD1. The clonotype originates from a woman aged 60-70 years in good health and CMV-seropositive. CDR3 amino acids: CASSLGGTGLPKNIQYF. The DNA of the CDR3 is TGTGCCAGCAGCTTAGGTGGGACAGGGTTACCCAAAAACATTCAGTACTTC.